The clone carrying this TCR beta chain occurred a few times. No antigen is known for it. The entry originates in a study of post-analysis software for immune sequencing data. Study-wide context: Multiple sclerosis in the patients followed relapsing-remitting, secondary progressive and progressive-relapsing courses.

General study results and limits: Compared with controls, patients had more of roughly five TRBV segments, including TRBV5-6, TRBV5-1 and TRBV20-1. Analysis by F measure revealed that same-batch samples clustered strongly together.

Prepared libraries of TCR beta cDNA carried unique molecular identifiers. TCRdb passed the PCR reads through MiXCR, listing each CDR3 protein once. The sample includes over 300,000 distinct CDR3 sequences, less than 40% of them seen just once. Trimming cost V 0 bases and J 1 base, with 16 bases left between them. The CDR3 is 17 residues long. The germline gives CDR1 MNHNY, CDR2 SVGAGI (reference sequence). This sequence was found in a girl aged 5-17 years with multiple sclerosis. Sequencing input: blood. V and J are TRBV6-6 and TRBJ2-7; D is undetermined. The CDR3 coding sequence is TGTGCCAGCAGTTACTCGAGTGTGGTTGTGGCTTCCTACGAGCAGTACTTC. Translating gives CASSYSSVVVASYEQYF.